This T cell receptor (beta chain) emerged from a study of T cell repertoires in aging, cancer and after chemotherapy. The template was genomic DNA from peripheral blood, not RNA. This clonotype occurred a few times. A mixed TRB-A/B primer pool amplified rearranged TRB by multiplex touch-down PCR. TCRdb re-derived calls from the multiplex PCR reads in MiXCR, one entry per CDR3 protein. The sample comprises around 9,600 distinct CDR3 sequences, around 34% of which are singletons, and about an eighth rests with the top ten. The CDR3 sequence is 15 residues long. CDR1 SGHDT and CDR2 YYEEEE come from the germline V gene. V was clipped by 4 bases and J by 5 bases, with 16 bases between them.

Sequencing was carried out using blood. The gene calls are TRBV5-6 and TRBJ1-3; D is perhaps TRBD1 (6 bases). This sequence was found in a human donor in good health. The donor label of this sample is uncertain. This chain's CDR3 is CASSQTMGGRNTIYF. CDR3 bases: TGTGCCAGCAGCCAGACTATGGGGGGGCGAAACACCATATATTTT. Using reference TRBV5-6 and TRBJ1-3 for the parts outside the CDR3, the full variable domain is DAGVTQSPTHLIKTRGQQVTLRCSPKSGHDTVSWYQQALGQGPQFIFQYYEEEERQRGNFPDRFSGHQFPNYSSELNVNALLLGDSALYLCASSQTMGGRNTIYFGEGSWLTVV.